These 20 T cell receptor beta chains share one sample of origin, sequenced in a study of HIV-infected children after antiretroviral therapy interruption. Treatment specified: PENTA 11 planned treatment interruption arm or continuous ART arm. A 3' RACE protocol on RNA, with unique molecular identifiers, produced the TCR library. One entry per CDR3 protein, called by TCRdb with MiXCR from the 3' RACE reads. The table has fewer than 100,000 distinct CDR3 sequences, less than 7% seen once. The specimen comprised CD45RA+ CD4+ T cells from PBMCs, pooled from several time points, sampled from a donor given antiretroviral therapy, either interrupted or continuous. As to subset: naive CD4+ CD45RA+ CD45RO- T cells. These receptors were collected from a pool of human donors with HIV.

This clonotype was counted at least ten times. The rearrangement joins TRBV9 to TRBJ1-4; 9 bases agree with TRBD1. V was clipped by 3 bases and J by 4 bases; unmatched bases: 4. The CDR3 sequence is 15 residues long. CDR1 and CDR2 from the germline V gene are SGDLS and YYNGEE. The CDR3 DNA reads as TGTGCCAGCAGCGAAGACAGGGGGTTTAATGAAAAACTGTTTTTT. It codes for CASSEDRGFNEKLFF.

This clonotype was seen at least ten times. CDR3 protein: CSASGGESYNEQFF. The CDR3, as DNA: TGCAGTGCGTCAGGGGGGGAATCCTACAATGAGCAGTTCTTC. The gene calls are TRBV20-1 and TRBJ2-1, with D perhaps being TRBD1 or TRBD2 (7 bases each). Trimming took 6 bases from V and 1 from J, leaving 13 bases between them. Germline V gene lookup returns CDR1 DFQATT and CDR2 SNEGSKA (reference sequence). The CDR3 has 14 residues.

By proportion, this clonotype is medium-sized. This chain joins TRBV7-2 and TRBJ2-1, with TRBD2 matching over 9 bases. Germline CDR1 SGHTA, CDR2 FQGNSA. The CDR3 sequence is 14 residues long. With 3 bases clipped from V and 4 bases from J, the junction kept 1 base outside the gene matches. In nucleotides, the CDR3 is TGTGCCAGCAGCTTTAGCGGGGGTTACAATGAGCAGTTCTTC. Translation gives CASSFSGGYNEQFF.

This clonotype was found many times. This chain joins TRBV7-9 and TRBJ2-3; 9 bases agree with TRBD2. Germline lookup yields CDR1 SEHNR and CDR2 FQNEAQ (reference sequence). CDR3 length: 16 residues. Trimming at V came to 0 bases and at J to 4 bases, leaving 5 bases not matched to a gene. Written as DNA, the CDR3 is TGTGCCAGCAGCTTAGCTGGGCTAGCGGGACCAGATACGCAGTATTTT. It specifies CASSLAGLAGPDTQYF.

This chain links TRBV10-3 with TRBJ1-1; unclear D gene. The CDR3 has 16 residues. Germline V CDR1 and CDR2: ENHRY, SYGVKD. Trimming left V 0 bases short and J 4 bases short, with 15 bases between. The CDR3 nucleotides read TGTGCCATCAGTGAGTCAGCCATAGCCGCCAGCACTGAAGCTTTCTTT. Translating gives CAISESAIAASTEAFF.

This clonotype has just a few counts. V and J are TRBV18 and TRBJ1-6; the match to TRBD1 covers 9 bases. Germline-derived CDR1 and CDR2 are KGHSH and LQKENI. The CDR3 totals 15 residues. V trimming: 3 bases; J trimming: 5 bases; junction bases outside the gene matches: 2. The CDR3 DNA follows: TGTGCCAGCTCACCGGGGACAGGGCATAATTCACCCCTCCACTTT. Translation gives CASSPGTGHNSPLHF.

The sample holds a few counts of this clonotype. J is TRBJ1-1 and V is TRBV19; 9 bases match TRBD1. CDR1 is LNHDA and CDR2 is SQIVND in the germline V gene (reference sequence). This CDR3 has 15 residues. The V gene end was trimmed by 2 bases and the J gene end by 4 bases; junction bases not matched to a gene: 5. The DNA for the CDR3 is TGTGCCAGTAGTATAAACCGGGACAGGGCCACTGAAGCTTTCTTT. It translates to CASSINRDRATEAFF. Full variable domain (missing parts from reference TRBV19 and TRBJ1-1): DGGITQSPKYLFRKEGQNVTLSCEQNLNHDAMYWYRQDPGQGLRLIYYSQIVNDFQKGDIAEGYSVSREKKESFPLTVTSAQKNPTAFYLCASSINRDRATEAFFGQGTRLTVV.

This clonotype occurred many times. The chain recombines TRBV6-5 with TRBJ2-7; unclear D gene. Looked up from germline, CDR1 is MNHEY and CDR2 is SVGAGI. V was pared by 8 bases and J by 2 bases, with 10 bases between. The CDR3 runs to 12 residues. The CDR3 DNA follows: TGTGCCAGCCGAGCCATCACCTACGAGCAGTACTTC. It encodes CASRAITYEQYF.

V is TRBV27 and J is TRBJ1-2; 8 nucleotides line up with TRBD1. The CDR3 has 13 amino acids. Germline V CDR1 and CDR2: MNHEY, SMNVEV (reference sequence). With 6 bases clipped from V and 3 bases from J, the junction kept 3 bases outside the gene matches. This chain's CDR3 is CASRRGQDYGYTF. CDR3 in DNA: TGTGCCAGCAGAAGGGGACAGGACTATGGCTACACCTTC.

This clonotype was counted at least ten times. J is TRBJ1-1 and V is TRBV29-1, with D maybe TRBD1 (5 bases). Germline lookup yields CDR1 SQVTM and CDR2 ANQGSEA. This CDR3 spans 12 amino acids. The V end lost 7 bases, the J end lost 6 bases, and 15 bases lay between the germline ends. The CDR3 protein is CSGRRGSAEAFF. The CDR3 bases are TGCAGCGGCCGGAGGGGATCCGCTGAAGCTTTCTTT.

This clonotype has more than one count but fewer than ten. This sequence joins TRBV10-1 and TRBJ2-7; a possible D gene is TRBD1 (6 bases). V was cut by 1 base and J by 2 bases, with 12 bases left in between. The V gene's germline CDR1 is WNHNN and CDR2 SYGVQD (reference sequence). The CDR3 is made up of 15 amino acids. The CDR3 sequence: CASSEFPDRPYEQYF. DNA of the CDR3: TGCGCCAGCAGTGAGTTTCCCGACAGGCCCTACGAGCAGTACTTC.

Details on this clonotype: This may be a read error, as it is one base from a much larger clone. J is TRBJ2-7 and V is TRBV6-6, with a possible D match to TRBD2 (6 bases). The germline gives CDR1 MNHNY, CDR2 SVGAGI (reference sequence). There are 18 residues in the CDR3. V lost 4 bases and J 3 bases, leaving 25 bases between the germline ends. The CDR3 spells CASSSERRTSTFFYEQYF. For the CDR3, the DNA is TGTGCCAGCAGTTCCGAACGACGAACTAGCACCTTCTTCTACGAGCAGTACTTC.

This clonotype came up many times. The V call is TRBV10-1, the J call TRBJ2-1; D call uncertain. Germline values: CDR1 WNHNN, CDR2 SYGVQD (reference sequence). V was shortened by 4 bases and J by 0 bases, with 10 bases between the two germline ends. The length of the CDR3 is 15 residues. Here the CDR3 reads CASSGRAYSYNEQFF. In DNA, the CDR3 is TGCGCCAGCAGTGGACGGGCATACTCCTACAATGAGCAGTTCTTC.

In its sample, this clonotype was seen a few times. The chain employs TRBV9 and TRBJ2-7; tentative D call: TRBD2 (5 bases). Per the germline V gene, CDR1 is SGDLS and CDR2 is YYNGEE. V lost 2 bases, J lost 7 bases, and 10 bases lay in between. CDR3 length equals 12 residues. The CDR3 nucleotides read TGTGCCAGCAGCGTCCGTGAGGGAGAGCAGTACTTC. This translates into CASSVREGEQYF.

The gene calls are TRBV5-1 and TRBJ2-2; weak D call: TRBD2 (5 bases). Between the trimmed V and J ends, which lost 0 bases and 4 bases, there was a span of 10 bases. This CDR3 contains 15 residues. CDR1 and CDR2 (germline): SGHRS, YFSETQ. CDR3 in amino acids: CASSLGVGGTGELFF. CDR3 nucleotides: TGCGCCAGCAGCTTGGGGGTAGGAGGCACCGGGGAGCTGTTTTTT. Supplemented by reference TRBV5-1 and TRBJ2-2, the full variable domain reads KAGVTQTPRYLIKTRGQQVTLSCSPISGHRSVSWYQQTPGQGLQFLFEYFSETQRNKGNFPGRFSGRQFSNSRSEMNVSTLELGDSALYLCASSLGVGGTGELFFGEGSRLTVL.

This clonotype was observed at least ten times. The J gene is TRBJ2-3, the V gene TRBV6-6; D is ambiguous. The CDR3 contains 15 residues. Trimming stripped 6 bases from V and 2 bases from J, with 15 bases between. Per the germline V gene, CDR1 is MNHNY and CDR2 is SVGAGI (reference sequence). CDR3 sequence reads: CASSLDTRNTDTQYF. CDR3 sequence (DNA): TGTGCCAGCAGCCTCGACACCCGGAACACAGATACGCAGTATTTT.

This clonotype was seen ten or more times. This chain joins TRBV27 and TRBJ2-1, with 12 bases fitting TRBD2. Germline lookup yields CDR1 MNHEY and CDR2 SMNVEV (reference sequence). V gave up 8 bases and J gave up 5 bases; unmatched junction bases: 7. CDR3 length: 15 residues. The CDR3 DNA follows: TGTGCCAGCCGTTCTAGCGGGGGGGTGAACAATGAGCAGTTCTTC. This encodes CASRSSGGVNNEQFF.

This clonotype was seen a handful of times. This chain connects TRBV7-9 to TRBJ2-7; TRBD1 might be the D (6 bases). Germline lookup yields CDR1 SEHNR and CDR2 FQNEAQ (reference sequence). The CDR3 has 15 residues. Trimming removed 1 base at V and 3 bases at J, with 13 bases between. CDR3 DNA: TGTGCCAGCAGCTTAGGGCCACAGGGTTACTACGAGCAGTACTTC. It yields the protein CASSLGPQGYYEQYF. Full variable domain (rest looked up from reference TRBV7-9 and TRBJ2-7): DTGVSQNPRHKITKRGQNVTFRCDPISEHNRLYWYRQTLGQGPEFLTYFQNEAQLEKSRLLSDRFSAERPKGSFSTLEIQRTEQGDSAMYLCASSLGPQGYYEQYFGPGTRLTVT.

This chain links TRBV7-2 with TRBJ2-3, with 9 positions matching TRBD2. The CDR3 is 18 residues long. Per germline, CDR1 SGHTA and CDR2 FQGNSA. J was trimmed by 2 bases and V by 1 base; bases with no gene match: 10. The DNA of the CDR3 is TGTGCCAGCAGCTTAGGGCGGGGGGGACACCCAGTCACAGATACGCAGTATTTT. Its translation: CASSLGRGGHPVTDTQYF.

This clonotype was counted ten times or more. This rearrangement joins TRBV6-1 to TRBJ2-2; 8 bases line up with TRBD2. Germline V gives CDR1 MNHNS, CDR2 SASEGT. This CDR3 is 14 amino acids long. The ends lost 8 bases at V and 5 bases at J; junction bases unmatched: 7. CDR3 amino acids: CASLPGGPTGELFF. CDR3 nucleotide sequence: TGTGCCAGCCTGCCGGGAGGGCCGACCGGGGAGCTGTTTTTT.